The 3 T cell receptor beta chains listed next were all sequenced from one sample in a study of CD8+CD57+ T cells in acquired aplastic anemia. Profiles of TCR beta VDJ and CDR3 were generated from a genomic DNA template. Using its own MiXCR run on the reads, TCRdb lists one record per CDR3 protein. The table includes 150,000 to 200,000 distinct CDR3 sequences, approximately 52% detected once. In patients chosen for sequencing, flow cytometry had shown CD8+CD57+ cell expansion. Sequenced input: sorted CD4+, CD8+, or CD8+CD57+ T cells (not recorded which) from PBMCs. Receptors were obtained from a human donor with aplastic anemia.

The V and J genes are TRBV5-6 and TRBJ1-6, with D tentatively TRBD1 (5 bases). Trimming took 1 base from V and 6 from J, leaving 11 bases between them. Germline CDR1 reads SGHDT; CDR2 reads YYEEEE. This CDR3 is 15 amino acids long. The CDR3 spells CASSLRVGGNSPLHF. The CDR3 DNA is TGTGCCAGCAGCTTGAGGGTGGGGGGTAATTCACCCCTCCACTTT.

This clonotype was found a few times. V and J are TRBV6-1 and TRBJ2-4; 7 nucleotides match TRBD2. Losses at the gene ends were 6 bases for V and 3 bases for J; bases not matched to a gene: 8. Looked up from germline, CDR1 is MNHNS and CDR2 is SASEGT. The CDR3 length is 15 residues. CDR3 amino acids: CASRLSSGNKNIQYF. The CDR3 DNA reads TGTGCCAGCAGACTATCTAGCGGAAACAAAAACATTCAGTACTTC.

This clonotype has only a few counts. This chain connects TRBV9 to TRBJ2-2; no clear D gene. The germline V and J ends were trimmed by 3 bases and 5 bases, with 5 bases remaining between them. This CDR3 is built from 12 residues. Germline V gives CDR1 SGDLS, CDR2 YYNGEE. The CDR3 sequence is CASSDRTGELFF. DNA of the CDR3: TGTGCCAGCAGCGACAGAACCGGGGAGCTGTTTTTT.